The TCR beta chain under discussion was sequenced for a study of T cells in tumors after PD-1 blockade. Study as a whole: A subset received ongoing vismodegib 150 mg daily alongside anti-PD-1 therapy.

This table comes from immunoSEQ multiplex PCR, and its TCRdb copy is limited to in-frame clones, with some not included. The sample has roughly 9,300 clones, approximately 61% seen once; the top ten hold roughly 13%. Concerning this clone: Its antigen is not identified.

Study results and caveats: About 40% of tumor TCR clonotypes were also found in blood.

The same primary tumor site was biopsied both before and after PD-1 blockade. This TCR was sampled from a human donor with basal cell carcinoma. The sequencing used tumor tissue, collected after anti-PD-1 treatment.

The CDR3 DNA sequence: TGTGCCAGCAGACGAACAGGGAACTCCCAAGAGACCCAGTACTTC. Its protein is CASRRTGNSQETQYF. This chain connects TRBV6-5 to TRBJ2-5; TRBD1 might be the D (6 bases). Germline values: CDR1 MNHEY, CDR2 SVGAGI. Trimming left V 6 bases short and J 1 base short, with 15 bases between. This CDR3 has 15 amino acids.